Listed here are 27 T cell receptor beta chains from one sample, sequenced in a study of chemoradiotherapy in HPV16-positive cancers. The data were produced by immunoSEQ multiplex PCR, yet TCRdb's version contains in-frame clones alone and is incomplete. The data contain about 4,400 clones, 72% of them singletons. Sample: tumor tissue, taken from a patient who underwent chemoradiotherapy. These receptors all come from a human donor with HPV-associated anogenital cancer.

Only a few counts were recorded for this clone. CDR3 residues: CASSLPAGGNYNEQFF. In DNA, the CDR3 is TGTGCCAGCAGCCTCCCGGCCGGGGGTAACTACAATGAGCAGTTCTTC. The chain recombines TRBV4-2 with TRBJ2-1, with D possibly matching TRBD2 (6 bases). The germline V and J ends were trimmed by 4 bases and 3 bases, with 16 bases remaining between them. The CDR3 sequence is 16 residues long. CDR1 is LGHNA, CDR2 YNFKEQ, per germline.

The V gene is TRBV7-2, the J gene TRBJ2-3; the D is unclear. The germline gives CDR1 SGHTA, CDR2 FQGNSA. This CDR3 contains 14 residues. The V gene lost 1 base and the J gene lost 2 bases, with 7 bases spanning the gap. In DNA, the CDR3 is TGTGCCAGCAGCTTAGACCCCAACACAGATACGCAGTATTTT. Amino acid sequence: CASSLDPNTDTQYF.

The chain uses TRBV5-1 and TRBJ2-7; no definite D call. V lost 0 bases, J lost 0 bases, and 7 bases lay in between. The CDR3 consists of 14 residues. In germline, CDR1 is SGHRS, CDR2 YFSETQ. Written as DNA, the CDR3 is TGCGCCAGCAGCTTGGCCCCCTCCTCCTACGAGCAGTACTTC. Translating gives CASSLAPSSYEQYF.

This clone has more than one count but fewer than ten. The rearrangement joins TRBV4-3 to TRBJ1-5, with no clear D. Germline loops: CDR1 LGHNA, CDR2 YSLEER. V was pared by 0 bases and J by 4 bases, with 10 bases between. CDR3 length: 15 amino acids. The CDR3 is CASSQEGNCNQPQHF. The CDR3 DNA follows: TGCGCCAGCAGCCAAGAAGGGAATTGTAATCAGCCCCAGCATTTT.

The V gene is TRBV27, the J gene TRBJ2-6; 9 nucleotides match TRBD1. This CDR3 contains 16 residues. With 8 bases clipped from V and 3 bases from J, the junction kept 8 bases outside the gene matches. Germline CDR1 reads MNHEY; CDR2 reads SMNVEV (reference sequence). The CDR3 DNA reads TGTGCCAGCGGCGGGACAGGGACCTTTGGGGCCAACGTCCTGACTTTC. Translated: CASGGTGTFGANVLTF.

The chain combines TRBV7-8 with TRBJ2-3; D not resolved. Germline lookup yields CDR1 SGHVS and CDR2 FQNEAQ. Trimming took 5 bases from V and 2 from J, leaving 5 bases between them. The CDR3 totals 12 residues. CDR3 protein: CASSQNTDTQYF. Written as DNA, the CDR3 is TGTGCCAGCAGCCAGAACACAGATACGCAGTATTTT.

The CDR3 DNA follows: TGTGCCAGCAGCTTACGTTGGGGGGTTGGCACCGGGGAGCTGTTTTTT. Protein: CASSLRWGVGTGELFF. This sequence joins TRBV11-2 and TRBJ2-2, with D perhaps matching TRBD2 (6 bases). Germline CDR1 is SGHAT and CDR2 is FQNNGV. The CDR3 runs to 16 residues. V dropped 2 bases and J dropped 4 bases, with 14 bases sitting between them.

Only a few counts were recorded for this clone. The V gene is TRBV10-3, the J gene TRBJ1-3; D remains unclear. The V end was cut by 3 bases, the J end by 7 bases, with 7 bases between. In germline, CDR1 is ENHRY, CDR2 SYGVKD. This CDR3 contains 12 residues. This CDR3 is CAISDLTNTIYF. The CDR3 coding sequence is TGTGCCATCAGTGATTTGACTAACACCATATATTTT.

This rearrangement joins TRBV6-1 to TRBJ2-7; D possibly corresponds to TRBD2 (7 bases). CDR1 is MNHNS, CDR2 SASEGT, per germline. The V end lost 2 bases, the J end lost 6 bases, and 11 bases lay between the germline ends. There are 13 residues in the CDR3. The CDR3 spells CASSERRGGEQYF. The CDR3, as DNA: TGTGCCAGCAGTGAACGAAGGGGGGGCGAGCAGTACTTC.

This clone occurred a few times. V and J are TRBV11-2 and TRBJ2-7, with 8 bases identical to TRBD2. The germline gives CDR1 SGHAT, CDR2 FQNNGV. Trimming took 1 base from V and 5 from J; bases not matched to a gene: 7. The CDR3 runs to 15 residues. CDR3 DNA: TGTGCCAGCAGCTTAGCACAAGCGGGAGTCCACGAGCAGTACTTC. It encodes CASSLAQAGVHEQYF.

V gene TRBV2 combines with J gene TRBJ2-1; 7 positions match TRBD1. Germline values: CDR1 SNHLY, CDR2 FYNNEI. The junction had 6 bases not matched to a gene; V was cut back by 2 bases and J by 14 bases. The CDR3 has 12 amino acids. The CDR3 DNA reads TGTGCCAGCAGTGAAACAAGAGACAGGGAGTTCTTC. Protein sequence: CASSETRDREFF.

This clone was counted a single time. V usage is TRBV19 and J usage is TRBJ2-3; 11 positions match TRBD2. The CDR3 covers 15 residues. Germline trimming cut 6 bases from V and 2 bases from J; bases unmatched to any gene: 4. The germline CDR1 and CDR2 sequences are LNHDA and SQIVND (reference sequence). The CDR3 protein is CASSPGLADTDTQYF. The CDR3 DNA follows: TGTGCCAGTAGCCCGGGACTAGCGGACACAGATACGCAGTATTTT.

The CDR3 nucleotides read TGTGCCAGCAGCGTTGACACCTACGAGCAGTACTTC. Its translation is CASSVDTYEQYF. This chain links TRBV2 with TRBJ2-7; D not certain. The germline V gene encodes CDR1 SNHLY and CDR2 FYNNEI. The CDR3 totals 12 residues. V lost 6 bases to trimming and J lost 2 bases, with 8 bases between them. Full variable domain (rest looked up from reference TRBV2 and TRBJ2-7): EPEVTQTPSHQVTQMGQEVILRCVPISNHLYFYWYRQILGQKVEFLVSFYNNEISEKSEIFDDQFSVERPDGSNFTLKIRSTKLEDSAMYFCASSVDTYEQYFGPGTRLTVT.

By sample fraction, this clone is medium-sized. The same CDR3 can be traced to other DNA sequences in this sample. The chain is built from TRBV19 and TRBJ1-2; 7 bases agree with TRBD1. The CDR3 loop spans 15 amino acids. J was trimmed by 5 bases and V by 3 bases; bases with no gene match: 9. CDR1 and CDR2 (germline): LNHDA, SQIVND (reference sequence). CDR3 nucleotide sequence: TGTGCCAGTAGTATTTATCGGGACAGAACATATGGCTACACCTTC. Amino acid sequence: CASSIYRDRTYGYTF.

The genes are TRBV10-3 and TRBJ1-1, with no clear D. V lost 7 bases to trimming and J lost 2 bases, with 11 bases between them. The CDR3 covers 13 residues. Germline-derived CDR1 and CDR2 are ENHRY and SYGVKD. Here the CDR3 reads CAITKDINTEAFF. The DNA of the CDR3 is TGTGCCATCACCAAGGATATAAACACTGAAGCTTTCTTT.

The rearrangement links TRBV11-2 to TRBJ2-5; D ambiguous. The CDR3 is 13 amino acids. Per the germline V gene, CDR1 is SGHAT and CDR2 is FQNNGV. Trimming took 4 bases from V and 0 from J, leaving 6 bases between them. In DNA form, the CDR3 reads TGTGCCAGCAGCTCAGCCAACCAAGAGACCCAGTACTTC. This sequence encodes CASSSANQETQYF.

V gene TRBV10-1 combines with J gene TRBJ1-1, with TRBD1 as a possible D gene (6 bases). CDR3 size: 15 residues. Trimming removed 2 bases at V and 1 base at J, with 11 bases between. The germline CDR1 and CDR2 sequences are WNHNN and SYGVQD (reference sequence). This chain's CDR3 is CASSEGGGPNTEAFF. The CDR3 nucleotides are TGCGCCAGCAGTGAGGGAGGGGGGCCGAACACTGAAGCTTTCTTT.

This chain joins TRBV6-5 and TRBJ2-7; D remains unclear. V was pared by 0 bases and J by 2 bases, with 8 bases between. This CDR3 spans 14 amino acids. Germline V gives CDR1 MNHEY, CDR2 SVGAGI. CDR3: CASSYSPGTYEQYF. For the CDR3, the DNA is TGTGCCAGCAGTTACTCGCCCGGAACCTACGAGCAGTACTTC.

V and J are TRBV18 and TRBJ1-4; no clear D. CDR3 length: 14 residues. V was cut by 3 bases and J by 2 bases, with 7 bases left in between. Germline CDR1 is KGHSH and CDR2 is LQKENI. CDR3 bases: TGTGCCAGCTCACCCCAGGCTACTAATGAAAAACTGTTTTTT. Its protein product is CASSPQATNEKLFF.

The chain recombines TRBV5-1 with TRBJ2-2; 8 positions match TRBD2. The CDR3 has 15 residues. V was pared by 1 base and J by 4 bases, with 3 bases of the junction left unmatched. Germline lookup yields CDR1 SGHRS and CDR2 YFSETQ. This CDR3 reads CASSLTLAGTGELFF. The CDR3 nucleotides are TGCGCCAGCAGCTTGACGCTAGCGGGCACCGGGGAGCTGTTTTTT.

The rearrangement links TRBV2 to TRBJ2-3; TRBD2 agrees at 9 bases. Trimming cost V 4 bases and J 7 bases; bases outside gene matches: 6. Germline V CDR1 and CDR2: SNHLY, FYNNEI. The CDR3 is 14 residues long. CDR3 residues: CASSVGLAGNTQYF. DNA of the CDR3: TGTGCCAGCAGTGTGGGACTAGCAGGAAATACGCAGTATTTT.

V and J are TRBV7-2 and TRBJ1-5; maybe TRBD1 (6 bases). Trimming removed 1 base at V and 4 bases at J, with 11 bases between. The germline CDR1 and CDR2 sequences are SGHTA and FQGNSA. CDR3 length equals 15 residues. CDR3 nucleotides: TGTGCCAGCAGCTTAGGGGGGCCCCCAAATCAGCCCCAGCATTTT. Translated: CASSLGGPPNQPQHF.

J is TRBJ2-3 and V is TRBV29-1; 12 nucleotides match TRBD1. The CDR3 covers 14 residues. The trim removed 4 bases at V and 4 bases at J, leaving 3 bases unmatched. Germline loops: CDR1 SQVTM, CDR2 ANQGSEA. The CDR3 loop reads CSVVGTGGADTQYF. The CDR3 nucleotides read TGCAGCGTTGTAGGGACAGGGGGCGCAGATACGCAGTATTTT.

This clone has a handful of counts. This chain uses TRBV19 with TRBJ1-1; weak D call: TRBD1 (6 bases). Trimming stripped 5 bases from V and 5 bases from J, with 12 bases between. Germline V lookup: CDR1 LNHDA, CDR2 SQIVND (reference sequence). This CDR3 is 13 amino acids long. CDR3 DNA sequence: TGTGCCAGTAGTGGCCCACAGGGTACTGAAGCTTTCTTT. It codes for CASSGPQGTEAFF.

This sequence joins TRBV19 and TRBJ2-3; D call uncertain. The CDR3 runs 14 residues. Trimming removed 3 bases at V and 1 base at J, with 8 bases between. The germline V gene encodes CDR1 LNHDA and CDR2 SQIVND (reference sequence). The CDR3 DNA is TGTGCCAGTAGTATGCCTCTGGGCACAGATACGCAGTATTTT. This encodes CASSMPLGTDTQYF.

This chain connects TRBV7-2 to TRBJ2-5; no reliable D call. V was cut by 3 bases and J by 4 bases, with 18 bases left in between. Germline CDR1 and CDR2: SGHTA and FQGNSA. The CDR3 totals 16 residues. The CDR3 sequence is CASSLPGPQVPETQYF. As DNA, the CDR3 is TGTGCCAGCAGCTTGCCCGGGCCTCAGGTCCCAGAGACCCAGTACTTC.

This chain links TRBV28 with TRBJ2-2; no firm D call. The V end lost 8 bases, the J end lost 11 bases, and 12 bases lay between the germline ends. This CDR3 is 11 amino acids long. Germline V gives CDR1 MDHEN, CDR2 SYDVKM. CDR3 protein: CASGVNRELFF. Here the CDR3 DNA reads TGTGCCAGCGGGGTTAATCGTGAGCTGTTTTTT.